The 26 T cell receptor beta chains listed next were all sequenced from one sample in a study of STAT5B mutations in CD4+ large granular lymphocyte leukemia. Assay: immunoSEQ multiplex PCR; the TCRdb copy retains only in-frame clones and omits some. The table includes thousands of clones, 60% to 85% detected once. The sequencing input was PBMCs. All receptors come from a man older than 75 with CD4+ T-cell large granular lymphocyte leukemia.

The rearrangement links TRBV7-9 to TRBJ1-2; no definite D call. Germline V gene sequence: CDR1 SEHNR, CDR2 FQNEAQ (reference sequence). The CDR3 is made up of 16 amino acids. Between the trimmed V and J ends, which lost 5 bases and 6 bases, there was a span of 22 bases. CDR3 sequence (DNA): TGTGCCAGCAGCAGGGAGGGTTACGCCCCGAACAATGGCTACACCTTC. It codes for CASSREGYAPNNGYTF.

The rearrangement uses TRBV6-5 and TRBJ2-7, with TRBD2 as a possible D gene (5 bases). This CDR3 contains 13 residues. Germline CDR1 and CDR2: MNHEY and SVGAGI. Trimming cost V 0 bases and J 3 bases, with 6 bases left between them. The DNA of the CDR3 is TGTGCCAGCAGTTACTCAGAGGGCTACGAGCAGTACTTC. This gives the protein CASSYSEGYEQYF.

The gene calls are TRBV19 and TRBJ1-1; weak D call: TRBD1 (5 bases). Trimming left V 3 bases short and J 1 base short, with 12 bases between. The CDR3 sequence is 15 residues long. Germline lookup yields CDR1 LNHDA and CDR2 SQIVND (reference sequence). The CDR3 DNA sequence: TGTGCCAGTAGTATTGACAGATACACGAACACTGAAGCTTTCTTT. Protein sequence: CASSIDRYTNTEAFF. Full variable domain (outside the CDR3, taken from reference TRBV19 and TRBJ1-1): DGGITQSPKYLFRKEGQNVTLSCEQNLNHDAMYWYRQDPGQGLRLIYYSQIVNDFQKGDIAEGYSVSREKKESFPLTVTSAQKNPTAFYLCASSIDRYTNTEAFFGQGTRLTVV.

J is TRBJ2-3 and V is TRBV19; D ambiguous. This CDR3 comprises 13 residues. V lost 1 base and J lost 4, with 6 bases in between. The germline V gene has CDR1 LNHDA and CDR2 SQIVND (reference sequence). The DNA of the CDR3 is TGTGCCAGTAGTATAGCGAAGGCAGATACGCAGTATTTT. Translated, it gives CASSIAKADTQYF.

CDR3 sequence: CAWSEDNYGYTF. The CDR3 bases are TGTGCCTGGAGTGAGGACAACTATGGCTACACCTTC. The chain joins TRBV30 to TRBJ1-2; D ambiguous. With 1 base removed from V and 2 bases from J, the gap between germline ends came to 5 bases. Germline V gene sequence: CDR1 GTSNPN, CDR2 SVGIG (reference sequence). The CDR3 spans 12 residues.

This clone was observed once. This sequence joins TRBV10-3 and TRBJ2-5, with D maybe TRBD2 (5 bases). The V end was cut by 6 bases, the J end by 4 bases, with 9 bases between. This CDR3 region has 12 residues. Germline CDR1 reads ENHRY; CDR2 reads SYGVKD. This CDR3 is CAISRGSETQYF. CDR3 DNA sequence: TGTGCCATCAGCCGGGGTTCAGAGACCCAGTACTTC.

The chain has TRBV7-2 and TRBJ2-7; no definite D call. The V and J ends lost 0 bases and 2 bases respectively, with 8 bases between them. Germline CDR1 and CDR2: SGHTA and FQGNSA. The CDR3 spans 14 residues. CDR3 DNA sequence: TGTGCCAGCAGCTTAGCTGGACGGGCCTACGAGCAGTACTTC. This codes for CASSLAGRAYEQYF. The complete variable domain, with remaining parts taken from reference TRBV7-2 and TRBJ2-7, reads GAGVSQSPSNKVTEKGKDVELRCDPISGHTALYWYRQSLGQGLEFLIYFQGNSAPDKSGLPSDRFSAERTGGSVSTLTIQRTQQEDSAVYLCASSLAGRAYEQYFGPGTRLTVT.

The chain employs TRBV30 and TRBJ1-1, with D maybe TRBD1 (5 bases). Trimming shortened V by 0 bases and J by 4 bases, and 6 bases separated the two germline ends. The V gene's germline CDR1 is GTSNPN and CDR2 SVGIG (reference sequence). This CDR3 is built from 12 residues. This chain's CDR3 is CAWSVGLTEAFF. The CDR3, as DNA: TGTGCCTGGAGTGTGGGGCTCACTGAAGCTTTCTTT.

V usage is TRBV18 and J usage is TRBJ2-7, with TRBD1 matching 7 bases. Germline values: CDR1 KGHSH, CDR2 LQKENI. The junction had 10 bases not matched to a gene; V was cut back by 2 bases and J by 3 bases. This CDR3 spans 16 amino acids. CDR3 bases: TGTGCCAGCTCACCAATCAGGGGGAACGATTACTACGAGCAGTACTTC. This translates into CASSPIRGNDYYEQYF.

This clone has only a few counts. This sequence joins TRBV5-4 and TRBJ1-2, with unresolved D. This CDR3 contains 12 residues. Between the trimmed V and J ends, which lost 0 bases and 4 bases, there was a span of 4 bases. Germline CDR1 is SGHNT and CDR2 is YYREEE (reference sequence). The CDR3 reads CASSLATYGYTF. In DNA form, the CDR3 reads TGTGCCAGCAGCTTGGCCACCTATGGCTACACCTTC.

The V gene is TRBV2, the J gene TRBJ2-7; 11 bases align to TRBD1. The trim removed 1 base at V and 5 bases at J, leaving 4 bases unmatched. CDR3 length: 15 residues. Germline V gene lookup returns CDR1 SNHLY and CDR2 FYNNEI. The CDR3 loop reads CASSEVGTGGHEQYF. CDR3 in DNA: TGTGCCAGCAGTGAAGTGGGGACAGGGGGACACGAGCAGTACTTC. The variable domain in full, with the rest retrieved from reference TRBV2 and TRBJ2-7, is EPEVTQTPSHQVTQMGQEVILRCVPISNHLYFYWYRQILGQKVEFLVSFYNNEISEKSEIFDDQFSVERPDGSNFTLKIRSTKLEDSAMYFCASSEVGTGGHEQYFGPGTRLTVT.

The rearrangement links TRBV19 to TRBJ1-1; D is undetermined. CDR3 length: 15 amino acids. Between the trimmed V and J ends, which lost 9 bases and 4 bases, there was a span of 21 bases. Germline assignment: CDR1 LNHDA and CDR2 SQIVND (reference sequence). In nucleotides, the CDR3 is TGTGCCAGCTCAGAGTCACTGGGATTGGGCACTGAAGCTTTCTTT. This encodes CASSESLGLGTEAFF.

This clone was counted only a few times. This chain connects TRBV28 to TRBJ1-1; D is perhaps TRBD1 (6 bases). The CDR3 covers 17 residues. V lost 7 bases and J 1 base, leaving 22 bases between the germline ends. Germline assignment: CDR1 MDHEN and CDR2 SYDVKM. Written as DNA, the CDR3 is TGTGCCAGCATCCCCATACAGGGTTCTAACCCGAACACTGAAGCTTTCTTT. It translates to CASIPIQGSNPNTEAFF. Looking up the rest from reference TRBV28 and TRBJ1-1 gives the full variable domain: DVKVTQSSRYLVKRTGEKVFLECVQDMDHENMFWYRQDPGLGLRLIYFSYDVKMKEKGDIPEGYSVSREKKERFSLILESASTNQTSMYLCASIPIQGSNPNTEAFFGQGTRLTVV.

The chain combines TRBV2 with TRBJ2-3; the D gene is possibly TRBD1 (6 bases). The CDR3 spans 20 residues. Trimming stripped 3 bases from V and 0 bases from J, with 25 bases between. Germline CDR1 SNHLY, CDR2 FYNNEI. CDR3 loop: CASSESPWQGSAPSTDTQYF. CDR3 in DNA: TGTGCCAGCAGTGAGTCCCCTTGGCAGGGGTCAGCACCTAGCACAGATACGCAGTATTTT.

The chain employs TRBV11-2 and TRBJ2-2; D call uncertain. CDR1 and CDR2 (germline): SGHAT, FQNNGV. The CDR3 is 15 residues long. Trimming took off 2 bases at V and 8 bases at J, with 15 bases between the two ends. The CDR3 region is CASSLSVGLGGELFF. In nucleotides, the CDR3 is TGTGCCAGCAGCTTATCGGTCGGCTTGGGGGGGGAGCTGTTTTTT.

Only a few counts were recorded for this clone. The chain carries TRBV19 and TRBJ2-7, with TRBD2 matching over 8 bases. Trimming took 2 bases from V and 0 from J; bases not matched to a gene: 3. The CDR3 length is 15 residues. Germline V gene lookup returns CDR1 LNHDA and CDR2 SQIVND (reference sequence). The CDR3 DNA is TGTGCCAGTAGTATATCCAGCGGGGGCTCCTACGAGCAGTACTTC. This gives the protein CASSISSGGSYEQYF.

In its sample, this clone was seen a few times. This chain uses TRBV7-9 with TRBJ2-2, with TRBD2 as a possible D gene (6 bases). Germline V gene sequence: CDR1 SEHNR, CDR2 FQNEAQ (reference sequence). The CDR3 runs to 14 residues. V lost 5 bases and J 3 bases, leaving 10 bases between the germline ends. CDR3 protein: CASSQGEDTGELFF. The CDR3 coding sequence is TGTGCCAGCAGCCAAGGGGAGGACACCGGGGAGCTGTTTTTT.

The rearrangement uses TRBV4-1 and TRBJ2-5; D perhaps matches TRBD1 (6 bases). Germline lookup yields CDR1 MGHRA and CDR2 YSYEKL. The CDR3 has 14 amino acids. With 1 base removed from V and 4 bases from J, the gap between germline ends came to 10 bases. The CDR3: CASSQARGIETQYF. The CDR3, as DNA: TGCGCCAGCAGCCAAGCCAGGGGCATAGAGACCCAGTACTTC.

The CDR3 DNA follows: TGTGCCAGCAGTTTAATTGGGACAGGGGTCCCCAATGAGCAGTTCTTC. Protein sequence: CASSLIGTGVPNEQFF. V is TRBV27 and J is TRBJ2-1; 10 bases agree with TRBD1. Trimming took 2 bases from V and 6 from J; bases not matched to a gene: 7. Looked up from germline, CDR1 is MNHEY and CDR2 is SMNVEV (reference sequence). The CDR3 covers 16 residues.

CDR3: CASSYSGRNTDTQYF. CDR3 bases: TGTGCCAGCAGCTACAGCGGGAGGAACACAGATACGCAGTATTTT. The gene calls are TRBV9 and TRBJ2-3; TRBD2 aligns across 9 bases. From germline, CDR1 is SGDLS and CDR2 YYNGEE. The V segment lost 4 bases and the J segment 2 bases; nucleotides outside the gene matches: 5. This CDR3 is 15 amino acids long.

This chain connects TRBV19 to TRBJ1-4, with D possibly being TRBD1 (6 bases). Germline V CDR1 and CDR2: LNHDA, SQIVND (reference sequence). Trimming took off 6 bases at V and 8 bases at J, with 13 bases between the two ends. The CDR3 length is 13 residues. CDR3 in DNA: TGTGCCAGTAGCCAGGACAGTTTGGAAAAACTGTTTTTT. Protein sequence: CASSQDSLEKLFF.

The V and J genes are TRBV28 and TRBJ2-7; tentatively, D is TRBD2 (6 bases). Deletions cut 5 bases from V and 3 bases from J, with 8 bases between. The CDR3 is made up of 12 amino acids. Germline values: CDR1 MDHEN, CDR2 SYDVKM. CDR3 in DNA: TGTGCCAGCAGTCCCGGGGGCTACGAGCAGTACTTC. Translating gives CASSPGGYEQYF.

The J gene is TRBJ1-5, the V gene TRBV4-1; tentatively, D is TRBD1 (5 bases). The CDR3 is made up of 16 amino acids. Trimming pared 0 bases from V and 6 bases from J, leaving 15 bases between. Germline V gene data show CDR1 as MGHRA and CDR2 as YSYEKL. CDR3 nucleotide sequence: TGCGCCAGCAGCCAAGATGATGCGGGGGGTGGTCAGCCCCAGCATTTT. Protein product: CASSQDDAGGGQPQHF.

CDR3: CASSDSGGVDTQYF. The CDR3 coding sequence is TGCGCCAGCAGCGATAGCGGGGGGGTAGATACGCAGTATTTT. This chain uses TRBV5-1 with TRBJ2-3; 11 positions agree with TRBD2. The CDR3 runs to 14 residues. V dropped 4 bases and J dropped 5; count of bases not matched to a gene: 3. Germline-derived CDR1 and CDR2 are SGHRS and YFSETQ.

The chain joins TRBV6-6 to TRBJ1-1; TRBD1 is a possible D gene (5 bases). Germline CDR1 is MNHNY and CDR2 is SVGAGI (reference sequence). The CDR3 is made up of 15 amino acids. V was clipped by 0 bases and J by 6 bases, with 14 bases between them. The CDR3 DNA sequence: TGTGCCAGCAGTTACTCAGAAAGTGTGGGGGCTGAAGCTTTCTTT. Its translation is CASSYSESVGAEAFF.

The rearrangement links TRBV7-9 to TRBJ2-7; no firm D call. CDR3 size: 14 residues. Germline loops: CDR1 SEHNR, CDR2 FQNEAQ (reference sequence). Between the trimmed V and J ends, which lost 1 base and 1 base, there was a span of 8 bases. The DNA for the CDR3 is TGTGCCAGCAGCTTAGATTCATCTTCCTACGAGCAGTACTTC. It encodes CASSLDSSSYEQYF.